This T cell receptor beta chain was identified in a study of shared clonotypes between healthy human individuals. An even split of each subset's genomic DNA across several immunoSEQ plates was performed. Only in-frame clones appear in the TCRdb table, and some are missing; sequencing was by immunoSEQ multiplex PCR. The sample yields 980,000 or so clones, 76% seen once. Whole-study findings and limits: Only blood was sampled; tissue repertoires likely differ.

The germline V gene encodes CDR1 ENHRY and CDR2 SYGVKD. This CDR3 comprises 13 residues. The V gene end was trimmed by 10 bases and the J gene end by 4 bases; junction bases not matched to a gene: 3. To note about this clone: Its specificity is not known.

All participating donors were Caucasian adults from Nashville, Tennessee. This receptor was taken from a man younger than 35 in good health. The sample taken for sequencing was memory CD4+ T cells sorted from blood. As for subset: CD45RA-negative fraction. The chain combines TRBV10-3 with TRBJ2-5; TRBD2 aligns across 13 bases. The CDR3 reads CATRTSGGETQYF. Written as DNA, the CDR3 is TGTGCCACCCGGACTAGCGGGGGAGAGACCCAGTACTTC.